Listed here are 10 T cell receptor beta chains from one sample, sequenced in a study of human T cells and chemical hapten exposure. Each CDR3 protein gets one entry after TCRdb re-called the RACE reads with MiXCR. Altogether 80,000 to 95,000 distinct CDR3 sequences are present, over 8.5% being singletons, with the ten largest covering about 4.2%. The time point is: patch test 1, 2 weeks after DPC sensitization. Treatment denoted: therapeutic diphenylcyclopropenone sensitization with weekly scalp DPC. This specimen was whole blood, taken in connection with sensitization to the hapten diphenylcyclopropenone (DPC). These receptors all come from a woman aged 45-60 years with alopecia areata. Some clones in this sample may be carry-over from other donors' samples.

This clonotype turned up a few times. V gene TRBV27 combines with J gene TRBJ2-6; 9 nucleotides match TRBD1. The CDR3 sequence is 18 residues long. Trimming took 2 bases from V and 1 from J; bases not matched to a gene: 6. The V gene's germline CDR1 is MNHEY and CDR2 SMNVEV (reference sequence). Here the CDR3 reads CASSLGGTGWSGANVLTF. The CDR3, as DNA: TGTGCCAGCAGTTTAGGGGGGACAGGGTGGTCTGGGGCCAACGTCCTGACTTTC.

This clonotype was seen repeatedly, ten times or more. The J gene is TRBJ2-3, the V gene TRBV9; D is undetermined. The CDR3 runs 13 residues. Per the germline V gene, CDR1 is SGDLS and CDR2 is YYNGEE. V was cut by 4 bases and J by 3 bases, with 9 bases left in between. The CDR3 sequence is CASSLENTDTQYF. As DNA, the CDR3 is TGTGCCAGCAGCCTTGAAAATACAGATACGCAGTATTTT.

The chain uses TRBV12-3 or TRBV12-4 and TRBJ1-3, with D possibly being TRBD1 (5 bases). CDR3 length: 17 residues. Deletions cut 3 bases from V and 0 bases from J, with 15 bases between. The CDR3 nucleotides are TGTGCCAGCAGTTTTTTTTGGGACTCAAGCTCTGGAAACACCATATATTTT. Residues: CASSFFWDSSSGNTIYF.

At least ten counts were recorded for this clonotype. The rearrangement joins TRBV27 to TRBJ2-7; D is unclear. Germline V gene lookup returns CDR1 MNHEY and CDR2 SMNVEV (reference sequence). The CDR3 extends over 12 amino acids. Between the trimmed V and J ends, which lost 2 bases and 2 bases, there was a span of 4 bases. CDR3 in amino acids: CASSLSPYEQYF. CDR3 DNA: TGTGCCAGCAGTTTAAGTCCCTACGAGCAGTACTTC.

The chain is built from TRBV4-2 and TRBJ1-1, with no clear D. Germline assignment: CDR1 LGHNA and CDR2 YNFKEQ. V lost 0 bases, J lost 3 bases, and 14 bases lay in between. This CDR3 region has 16 residues. This CDR3 is CASSQDLGSLHTEAFF. CDR3 nucleotide sequence: TGTGCCAGCAGCCAAGATCTCGGCAGTCTGCACACTGAAGCTTTCTTT.

The genes are TRBV2 and TRBJ2-2; 15 bases line up with TRBD2. Germline CDR1 and CDR2: SNHLY and FYNNEI. The J segment lost 4 bases and the V segment lost 6 bases, leaving 3 bases of the junction unmatched. CDR3 length: 16 amino acids. This CDR3 is CASSLGLAGGTGELFF. The CDR3 region has the DNA TGTGCCAGCAGCTTGGGACTAGCGGGGGGCACCGGGGAGCTGTTTTTT.

The gene calls are TRBV20-1 and TRBJ1-1; TRBD1 might be the D (5 bases). The CDR3 covers 14 residues. Between the trimmed V and J ends, which lost 0 bases and 1 base, there was a span of 9 bases. Germline CDR1 reads DFQATT; CDR2 reads SNEGSKA (reference sequence). The DNA for the CDR3 is TGCAGTGCTAGAGATCAGGGATCGAACACTGAAGCTTTCTTT. It yields the protein CSARDQGSNTEAFF.

Many counts were recorded for this clonotype. The rearrangement joins TRBV20-1 to TRBJ1-1; TRBD1 might be the D (5 bases). The V and J ends lost 5 bases and 1 base respectively, with 17 bases between them. CDR3 length: 15 residues. Per germline, CDR1 DFQATT and CDR2 SNEGSKA (reference sequence). The CDR3 sequence is CSASDSKPSNTEAFF. In nucleotides, the CDR3 is TGCAGTGCTTCCGACAGCAAGCCCTCGAACACTGAAGCTTTCTTT.

The chain is built from TRBV3-1 and TRBJ2-2; D is ambiguous. Trimming removed 4 bases from V and 5 bases from J, with 8 bases in between. This CDR3 spans 13 amino acids. The germline CDR1 and CDR2 sequences are LGHDT and YNNKEL (reference sequence). CDR3 nucleotides: TGTGCCAGCAGCCCCGGATGGACCGGGGAGCTGTTTTTT. It translates to CASSPGWTGELFF.

This sequence joins TRBV7-2 and TRBJ1-1; maybe TRBD1 (5 bases). The CDR3 consists of 16 residues. The V gene's germline CDR1 is SGHTA and CDR2 FQGNSA. V was trimmed by 1 base and J by 0 bases, leaving 12 bases between them. The CDR3 nucleotides are TGTGCCAGCAGCTTAGGGCAGGGTAGGGTGAACACTGAAGCTTTCTTT. The encoded protein is CASSLGQGRVNTEAFF.